These 15 T cell receptor beta chains were all obtained from the same sample, sequenced in a study of T cell responses to AZD1222 COVID-19 vaccine. Data came from immunoSEQ multiplex PCR; TCRdb stores just in-frame clones and leaves some out. The sample shows over 150,000 clones, 70% to 90% of them seen only once. Here the sequenced sample was peripheral blood, taken 28 days after the second AZD1222 dose. All receptors come from an adult who received the AZD1222 COVID-19 vaccine.

This clone was found many times. The chain employs TRBV7-6 and TRBJ1-1; D is undetermined. CDR3 length: 14 residues. CDR1 SGHVS and CDR2 FNYEAQ come from the germline V gene. V was shortened by 1 base and J by 3 bases, with 9 bases between the two germline ends. Written as DNA, the CDR3 is TGTGCCAGCAGCTTAGAGAGATCTCACACTGAAGCTTTCTTT. Its protein product is CASSLERSHTEAFF.

V gene TRBV27 combines with J gene TRBJ1-5, with D tentatively TRBD1 (5 bases). The V end was cut by 6 bases, the J end by 4 bases, with 13 bases between. This CDR3 is built from 14 residues. Germline CDR1 is MNHEY and CDR2 is SMNVEV (reference sequence). CDR3 in amino acids: CASSLMGPNQPQHF. As DNA, the CDR3 is TGTGCCAGCAGCCTTATGGGACCTAATCAGCCCCAGCATTTT.

This chain joins TRBV2 and TRBJ1-5, with D possibly matching TRBD1 (6 bases). The CDR3 has 14 residues. CDR1 is SNHLY, CDR2 FYNNEI, per germline. Trimming shortened V by 7 bases and J by 0 bases, and 10 bases separated the two germline ends. The CDR3 protein is CASTGQHSNQPQHF. CDR3 sequence (DNA): TGTGCCAGCACAGGACAGCATAGCAATCAGCCCCAGCATTTT. Looking up the rest from reference TRBV2 and TRBJ1-5 gives the full variable domain: EPEVTQTPSHQVTQMGQEVILRCVPISNHLYFYWYRQILGQKVEFLVSFYNNEISEKSEIFDDQFSVERPDGSNFTLKIRSTKLEDSAMYFCASTGQHSNQPQHFGDGTRLSIL.

This clone has only one observation. The chain couples TRBV5-1 to TRBJ2-5; 11 bases agree with TRBD1. This CDR3 is built from 16 residues. The V gene end was trimmed by 3 bases and the J gene end by 5 bases; junction bases not matched to a gene: 9. Germline V gene data show CDR1 as SGHRS and CDR2 as YFSETQ. This CDR3 is CASSSGGTGGSETQYF. For the CDR3, the DNA is TGCGCCAGCAGCTCGGGCGGGACAGGGGGTTCGGAGACCCAGTACTTC.

This chain connects TRBV6-4 to TRBJ1-3, with 7 bases fitting TRBD1. CDR1 MRHNA and CDR2 SNTAGT come from the germline V gene. The CDR3 is 16 residues long. The junction had 6 bases not matched to a gene; V was cut back by 3 bases and J by 1 base. CDR3 bases: TGTGCCAGCAGTGAAAGGACAGGACCTTCTGGAAACACCATATATTTT. Residues: CASSERTGPSGNTIYF.

This clone was observed a single time. The genes are TRBV5-3 and TRBJ2-1; D is tentatively TRBD1 or TRBD2 (6 bases each). TRBV5-3 is classed as an ORF, of uncertain function. V was clipped by 0 bases and J by 7 bases, with 23 bases between them. CDR3 length equals 18 residues. The CDR3 nucleotides are TGTGCCAGAAGCTTGGCGGGGACAAACGTCCGGAGGGGAAATGAGCAGTTCTTC. Its protein is CARSLAGTNVRRGNEQFF.

The V gene is TRBV15, the J gene TRBJ2-1, with a weak D call TRBD1 (7 bases). CDR3 length: 18 residues. Trimming shortened V by 2 bases and J by 4 bases, and 21 bases separated the two germline ends. Germline V CDR1 and CDR2: LNHNV, YYDKDF (reference sequence). The CDR3 DNA follows: TGTGCCACCAGCAGACTCATGGAGGGCAGGGGGTCATACAATGAGCAGTTCTTC. This sequence encodes CATSRLMEGRGSYNEQFF.

The V call is TRBV6-5, the J call TRBJ2-6; no definite D call. Trimming cost V 8 bases and J 4 bases, with 9 bases left between them. Germline lookup yields CDR1 MNHEY and CDR2 SVGAGI. The CDR3 is 13 amino acids. The CDR3 nucleotides read TGTGCCAGCTTTGCATCCGGGGCCAACGTCCTGACTTTC. Translated, it gives CASFASGANVLTF.

The V call is TRBV6-5, the J call TRBJ1-2, with no clear D. CDR3 length: 14 amino acids. V lost 6 bases, J lost 8 bases, and 19 bases lay in between. From germline, CDR1 is MNHEY and CDR2 SVGAGI. The CDR3 DNA follows: TGTGCCAGCAGCCTGGGATATTCAGTCTACGGCTACACCTTC. This encodes CASSLGYSVYGYTF.

This clone was observed a handful of times. The chain recombines TRBV6-6 with TRBJ1-6; TRBD1 matches 7 bases. The CDR3 is 14 amino acids. Trimming took 6 bases from V and 10 from J; bases not matched to a gene: 9. Germline CDR1 MNHNY, CDR2 SVGAGI (reference sequence). The CDR3 DNA reads as TGTGCCAGCAGGGCAGGGGGTATATGGTCACCCCTCCACTTT. This gives the protein CASRAGGIWSPLHF.

The chain joins TRBV14 to TRBJ2-5; D remains ambiguous. Trimming removed 2 bases at V and 5 bases at J, with 9 bases between. The CDR3 has 13 residues. Germline V gene sequence: CDR1 SGHDN, CDR2 FVKESK. The CDR3 protein is CASSQLFGETQYF. The CDR3 DNA sequence: TGTGCCAGCAGCCAATTGTTCGGGGAGACCCAGTACTTC.

The rearrangement joins TRBV25-1 to TRBJ2-7; the D gene is possibly TRBD2 (6 bases). The CDR3 consists of 12 residues. Germline V gene sequence: CDR1 MGHDK, CDR2 SYGVNS. Trimming removed 2 bases from V and 6 bases from J, with 8 bases in between. The chain's CDR3 is CASSEGGTEQYF. DNA of the CDR3: TGTGCCAGCAGTGAAGGAGGGACCGAGCAGTACTTC.

The CDR3 bases are TGTGCCAGCAGTGTAGGCCGATACTATGGCTACACCTTC. Protein product: CASSVGRYYGYTF. J is TRBJ1-2 and V is TRBV12-3 or TRBV12-4; D not certain. This CDR3 contains 13 residues. V lost 5 bases and J lost 3, with 10 bases in between.

This clone was recorded once. Other DNA variants within this sample encode the same CDR3. The chain couples TRBV30 to TRBJ1-1; D unresolved. Germline V gives CDR1 GTSNPN, CDR2 SVGIG (reference sequence). Trimming took off 3 bases at V and 5 bases at J, with 7 bases between the two ends. The CDR3 sequence is 11 residues long. Here the CDR3 reads CAWSRGTEAFF. CDR3 nucleotide sequence: TGTGCCTGGAGCCGGGGAACTGAAGCTTTCTTT. Together with reference TRBV30 and TRBJ1-1, the CDR3 gives the full variable domain: SQTIHQWPATLVQPVGSPLSLECTVEGTSNPNLYWYRQAAGRGLQLLFYSVGIGQISSEVPQNLSASRPQDRQFILSSKKLLLSDSGFYLCAWSRGTEAFFGQGTRLTVV.

The V gene is TRBV7-3, the J gene TRBJ1-1; D may be TRBD1 (5 bases). CDR3 length: 12 amino acids. The germline CDR1 and CDR2 sequences are SGHTA and FQGTGA. V lost 4 bases and J 10 bases, leaving 13 bases between the germline ends. Here the CDR3 reads CASSSTQGRAFF. DNA for the CDR3: TGTGCCAGCAGCTCGACCCAGGGAAGAGCTTTCTTT.